The sequence of this T cell receptor (beta chain) was determined in a study of blood T cell repertoires in COVID-19 (TCRdb year 2020). Concerning the study at large: Collaborator samples came from the United States, Italy and Spain and covered acute and convalescent phases of COVID-19. The material from the prospective study consisted of cDNA or gDNA derived from T cells, B-cell-depleted T cells, or PBMCs. The dataset comprised deeply sampled blood TCRbeta repertoires from subjects exposed to, actively infected with, or recovered from COVID-19. The repertoires were released in a freely available public database meant as a resource for research on the immune response to SARS-CoV-2. Samples came from the ongoing ImmuneRACE study (first 160 participants) plus 1,254 subjects from 6 global collaborators. Sample metadata almost always included a de-identified subject ID, COVID-19 status, age in years and sex. HLA class I and class II types, where available, came from metadata supplied by the sample provider rather than from assay-based typing.

Results and caveats for the whole study, not just this receptor: The amount of clinical and demographic metadata varied by source and participant and was provided uncurated.

On this clone: Which antigen it targets is not known. No qualities accompany the bases; no much larger clone lies one base away.

Each collaborating institution followed its own protocols to collect whole blood in K2EDTA tubes. For TCRbeta analysis, collaborators shipped samples as frozen whole blood, isolated PBMCs, or DNA extracted from either of those sample types. TCRbeta CDR3 regions were amplified from genomic DNA using the immunoSEQ Assay, a bias-controlled multiplex PCR. The authors' analysis ran thus. Within the assay, amplification of reference gene primers was used to estimate how many nucleated cells each sample contained. To quantify the absolute abundance of each unique TCRbeta CDR3 rearrangement, sequence reads were collapsed and filtered. For each sample, productive Simpson clonality was calculated by taking the square root of Simpson's diversity index across productive rearrangements. What TCRdb holds here is the immuneACCESS table cut down to in-frame rearrangements. Part of the clones is not present; checked against another copy, under half of the missing clones reflect an unresolved V gene, and the others are unexplained. V and J calls and clone size are given by that table; D and trimming were obtained from the DNA. The sample data list some 260,000 clones, and around 85% of these were observed just once. The ten biggest clones cover around 3.6% of the sample.

The clonotype originates from a woman in her forties with active or convalescent COVID-19. The specimen was peripheral blood.

The nucleotide sequence is given as TGTGCCAGCAGTGAGTTCCCGGGACAGCCCCAAATCGGAAAACTGTTTTTT. It is translated as CASSEFPGQPQIGKLFF. The chain employs TRBV2 and TRBJ1-4, and 7 junction bases match TRBD1. CDR1 and CDR2 are read off the germline V gene as SNHLY and FYNNEI. The CDR3 starts with the cysteine, ends with the phenylalanine, and has 17 residues. Only the CDR3 portion is preserved as DNA: 51 bases, with reading frame beginning at the first base. From V the trimming removes 3 bases and from J it removes 10 bases, while the gene matches leave 17 bases of the junction unaccounted for.